The T cell receptor beta chain under discussion was sequenced for a study of blood T cell repertoires in COVID-19. Turning to the study itself: Acute-phase and convalescent COVID-19 samples originated in the United States, Italy and Spain.

Trimming removed 0 bases at V and 0 bases at J, with 9 bases between. CDR1 is ENHRY, CDR2 SYGVKD, per germline. This CDR3 is 16 amino acids long. Assay used: immunoSEQ multiplex PCR; TCRdb lists only in-frame clones, some missing. This table holds about 280,000 clones, about 90% found once. The receptor's source is a woman aged 30 to 39 with acute COVID-19. The material sequenced was PBMCs or T cells enriched from blood (not recorded which). The rearrangement uses TRBV10-3 and TRBJ1-3; no definite D call. DNA for the CDR3: TGTGCCATCAGTGAGTCGGACTCGAGCTCTGGAAACACCATATATTTT. Its protein product is CAISESDSSSGNTIYF.